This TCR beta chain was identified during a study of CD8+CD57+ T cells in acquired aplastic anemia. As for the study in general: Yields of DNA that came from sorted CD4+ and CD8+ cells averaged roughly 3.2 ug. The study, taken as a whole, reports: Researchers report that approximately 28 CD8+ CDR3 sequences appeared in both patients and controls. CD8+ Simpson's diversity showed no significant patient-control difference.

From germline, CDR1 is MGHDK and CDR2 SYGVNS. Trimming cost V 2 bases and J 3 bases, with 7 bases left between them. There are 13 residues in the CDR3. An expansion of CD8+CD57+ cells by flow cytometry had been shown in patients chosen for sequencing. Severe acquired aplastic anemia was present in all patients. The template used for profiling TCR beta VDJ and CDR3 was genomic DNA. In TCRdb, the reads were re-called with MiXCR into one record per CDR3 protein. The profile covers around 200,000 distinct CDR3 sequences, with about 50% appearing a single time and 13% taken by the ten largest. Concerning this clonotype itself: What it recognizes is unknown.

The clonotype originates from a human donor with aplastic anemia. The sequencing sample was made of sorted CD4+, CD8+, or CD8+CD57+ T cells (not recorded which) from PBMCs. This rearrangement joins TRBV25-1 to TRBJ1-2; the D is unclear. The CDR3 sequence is CASSEAQDYGYTF. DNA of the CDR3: TGTGCCAGCAGTGAAGCCCAAGACTATGGCTACACCTTC.